This note documents a single T cell receptor beta chain sequence. This sample was taken from a study of circulating and synovial CD4+ cells in juvenile arthritis. The repertoire was sequenced with immunoSEQ multiplex PCR; TCRdb's copy has only in-frame clones and lacks some. The sample carries 34,000 or so clones, approximately 96% recorded once. Donors were patients with active juvenile idiopathic arthritis. Trimming took 6 bases from V and 0 from J, leaving 9 bases between them. This CDR3 spans 14 amino acids. CDR1 is SGHTA, CDR2 FQGNSA, per germline. The sequence was collected from a human donor with juvenile idiopathic arthritis. Sequencing used CD4+ T cells from blood. The rearrangement links TRBV7-2 to TRBJ1-5; D not certain. This CDR3 is CASSPLSSNQPQHF. As DNA, the CDR3 is TGTGCCAGCAGTCCTCTGTCTAGCAATCAGCCCCAGCATTTT.